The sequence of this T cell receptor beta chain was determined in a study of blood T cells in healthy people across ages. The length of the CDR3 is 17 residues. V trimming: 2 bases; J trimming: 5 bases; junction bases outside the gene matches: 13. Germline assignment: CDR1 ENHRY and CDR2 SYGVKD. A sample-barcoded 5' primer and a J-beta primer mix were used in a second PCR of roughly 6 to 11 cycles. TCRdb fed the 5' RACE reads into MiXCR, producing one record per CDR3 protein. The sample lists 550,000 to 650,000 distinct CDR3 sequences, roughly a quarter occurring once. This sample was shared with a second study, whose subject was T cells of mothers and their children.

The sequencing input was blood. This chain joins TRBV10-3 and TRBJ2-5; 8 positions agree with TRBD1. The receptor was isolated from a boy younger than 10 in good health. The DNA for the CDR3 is TGTGCCATCAGTGAGGGTGCATCGAGTGACAGGGGTGAGACCCAGTACTTC. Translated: CAISEGASSDRGETQYF.